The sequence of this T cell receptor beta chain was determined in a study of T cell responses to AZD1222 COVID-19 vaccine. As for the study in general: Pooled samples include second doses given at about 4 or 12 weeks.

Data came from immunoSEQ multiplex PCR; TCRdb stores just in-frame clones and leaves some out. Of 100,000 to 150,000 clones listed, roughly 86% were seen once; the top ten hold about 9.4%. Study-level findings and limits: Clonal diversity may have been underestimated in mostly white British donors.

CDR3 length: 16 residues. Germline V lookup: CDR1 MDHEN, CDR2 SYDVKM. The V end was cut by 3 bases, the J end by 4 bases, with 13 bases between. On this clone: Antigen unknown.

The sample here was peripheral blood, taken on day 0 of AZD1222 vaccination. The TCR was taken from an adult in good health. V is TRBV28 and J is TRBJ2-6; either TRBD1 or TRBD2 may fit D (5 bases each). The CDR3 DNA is TGTGCCAGCAGTTTGGGCGGCAGGGACGGGGCCAACGTCCTGACTTTC. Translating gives CASSLGGRDGANVLTF. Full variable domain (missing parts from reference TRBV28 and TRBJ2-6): DVKVTQSSRYLVKRTGEKVFLECVQDMDHENMFWYRQDPGLGLRLIYFSYDVKMKEKGDIPEGYSVSREKKERFSLILESASTNQTSMYLCASSLGGRDGANVLTFGAGSRLTVL.